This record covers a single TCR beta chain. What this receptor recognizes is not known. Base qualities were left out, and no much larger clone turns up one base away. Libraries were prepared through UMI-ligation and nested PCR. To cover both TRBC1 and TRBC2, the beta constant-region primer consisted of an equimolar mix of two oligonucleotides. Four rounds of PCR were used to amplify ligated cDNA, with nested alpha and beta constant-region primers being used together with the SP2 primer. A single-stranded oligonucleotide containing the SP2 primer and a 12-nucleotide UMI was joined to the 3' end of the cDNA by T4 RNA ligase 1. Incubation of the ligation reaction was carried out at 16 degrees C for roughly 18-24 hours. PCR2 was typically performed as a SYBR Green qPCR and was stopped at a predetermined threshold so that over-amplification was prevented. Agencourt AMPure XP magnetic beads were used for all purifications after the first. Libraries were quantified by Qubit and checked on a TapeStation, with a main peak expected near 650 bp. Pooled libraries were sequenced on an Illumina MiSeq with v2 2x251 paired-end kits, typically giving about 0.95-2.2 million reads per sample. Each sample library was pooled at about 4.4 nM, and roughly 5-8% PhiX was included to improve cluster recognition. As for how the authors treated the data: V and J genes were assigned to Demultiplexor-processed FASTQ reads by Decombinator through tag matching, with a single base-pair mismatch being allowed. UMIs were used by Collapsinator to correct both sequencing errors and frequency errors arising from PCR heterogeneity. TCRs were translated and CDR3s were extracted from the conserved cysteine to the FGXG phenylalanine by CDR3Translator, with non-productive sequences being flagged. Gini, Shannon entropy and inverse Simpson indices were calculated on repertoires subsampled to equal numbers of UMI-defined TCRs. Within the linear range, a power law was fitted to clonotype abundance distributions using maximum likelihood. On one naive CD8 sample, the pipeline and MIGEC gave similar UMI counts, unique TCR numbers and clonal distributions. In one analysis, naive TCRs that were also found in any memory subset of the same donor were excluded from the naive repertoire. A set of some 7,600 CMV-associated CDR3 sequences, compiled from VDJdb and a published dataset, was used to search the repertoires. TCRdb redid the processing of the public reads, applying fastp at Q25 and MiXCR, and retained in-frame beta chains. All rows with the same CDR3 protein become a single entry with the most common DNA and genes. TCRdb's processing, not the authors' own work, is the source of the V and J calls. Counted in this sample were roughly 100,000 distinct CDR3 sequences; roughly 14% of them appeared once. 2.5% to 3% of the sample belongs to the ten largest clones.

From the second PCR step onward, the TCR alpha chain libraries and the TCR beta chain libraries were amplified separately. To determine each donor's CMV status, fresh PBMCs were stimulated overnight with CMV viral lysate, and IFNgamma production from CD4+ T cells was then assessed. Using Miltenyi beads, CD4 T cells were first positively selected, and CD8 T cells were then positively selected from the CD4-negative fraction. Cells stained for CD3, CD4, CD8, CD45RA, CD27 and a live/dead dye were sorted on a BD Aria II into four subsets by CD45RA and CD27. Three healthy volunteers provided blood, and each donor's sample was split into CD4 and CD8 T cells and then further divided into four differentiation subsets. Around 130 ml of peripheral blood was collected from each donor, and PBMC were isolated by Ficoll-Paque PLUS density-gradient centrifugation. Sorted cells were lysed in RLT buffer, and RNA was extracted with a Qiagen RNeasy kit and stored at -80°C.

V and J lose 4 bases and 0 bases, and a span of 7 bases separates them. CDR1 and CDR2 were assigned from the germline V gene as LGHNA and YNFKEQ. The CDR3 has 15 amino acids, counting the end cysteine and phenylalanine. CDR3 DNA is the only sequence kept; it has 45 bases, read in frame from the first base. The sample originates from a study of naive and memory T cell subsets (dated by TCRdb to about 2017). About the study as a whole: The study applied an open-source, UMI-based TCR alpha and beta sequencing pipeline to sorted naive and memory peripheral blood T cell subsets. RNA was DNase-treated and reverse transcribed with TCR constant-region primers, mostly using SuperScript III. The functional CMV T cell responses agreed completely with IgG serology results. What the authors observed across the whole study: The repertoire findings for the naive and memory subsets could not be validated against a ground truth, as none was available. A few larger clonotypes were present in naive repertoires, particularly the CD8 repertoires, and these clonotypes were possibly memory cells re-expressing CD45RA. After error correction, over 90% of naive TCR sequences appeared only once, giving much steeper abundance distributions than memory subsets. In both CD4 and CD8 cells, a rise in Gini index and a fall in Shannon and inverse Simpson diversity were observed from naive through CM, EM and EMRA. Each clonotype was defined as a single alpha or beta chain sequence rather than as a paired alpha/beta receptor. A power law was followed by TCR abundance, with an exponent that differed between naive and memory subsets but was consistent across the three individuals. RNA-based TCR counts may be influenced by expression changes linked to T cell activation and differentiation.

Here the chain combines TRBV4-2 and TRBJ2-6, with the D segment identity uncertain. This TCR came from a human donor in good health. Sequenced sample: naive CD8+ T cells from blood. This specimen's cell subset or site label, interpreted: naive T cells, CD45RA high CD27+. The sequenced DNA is TGTGCCAGCAGCCCCGATGGCTCTGGGGCCAACGTCCTGACTTTC. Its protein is CASSPDGSGANVLTF.